This is a list of T cell receptor beta chains from one sample in a study of shared clonotypes between healthy human individuals. Assay used: immunoSEQ multiplex PCR; TCRdb lists only in-frame clones, some missing. The repertoire has more than 900,000 clones, 75% to 80% of them found once; the top ten carry under 0.8%. The sample consisted of memory CD4+ T cells from PBMCs. The receptor source for this set is a man aged 18-30 years in good health. Some clones in this sample may be carry-over from other donors' samples. Both conserved end residues are part of each CDR3. A D gene is named only where the DNA matches it firmly. Expanded clones get a size class; other rows say once, few or many, or leave the size out.

D gene	V gene	J gene	clone size	CDR3 protein	CDR3 DNA
TRBD1	TRBV7-9	TRBJ1-2	-	CASSDWDRNYGYTF	TGTGCCAGCAGCGATTGGGACAGAAACTATGGCTACACCTTC
-	TRBV4-2	TRBJ1-4	-	CASSPDSGAGEKLFF	TGTGCCAGCAGCCCGGATTCGGGGGCTGGTGAAAAACTGTTTTTT
-	TRBV28	TRBJ2-1	-	CASSLGLGQSSYNEQFF	TGTGCCAGCAGTCTGGGACTCGGCCAGAGCTCCTACAATGAGCAGTTCTTC
-	TRBV27	TRBJ2-7	-	CASNTKGDGYEQYF	TGTGCCAGCAACACTAAGGGGGACGGGTACGAGCAGTACTTC
-	TRBV10-3	TRBJ1-5	-	CAIRMDGDQPQHF	TGTGCCATCAGGATGGACGGAGATCAGCCCCAGCATTTT
-	TRBV10-3	TRBJ1-3	-	CAIKDPGGSGNTIYF	TGTGCCATCAAGGACCCTGGGGGGTCGGGAAACACCATATATTTT
-	TRBV28	TRBJ2-5	few	CASRGDGVLQETQYF	TGTGCCAGCAGGGGAGATGGGGTATTACAAGAGACCCAGTACTTC
-	TRBV23-1	TRBJ2-7	-	CASTVKGGTYEQYF	TGCGCCAGCACCGTCAAAGGGGGAACCTACGAGCAGTACTTC
-	TRBV19	TRBJ2-1	-	CASSMGWSMSGDEQFF	TGTGCCAGTAGTATGGGATGGAGTATGAGTGGCGATGAGCAGTTCTTC
-	TRBV2	TRBJ2-2	-	CASSVLGTGELFF	TGTGCCAGCAGTGTCCTAGGCACCGGGGAGCTGTTTTTT
TRBD2	TRBV7-9	TRBJ2-1	-	CASSFLGKRGYNEQFF	TGTGCCAGCAGCTTCCTCGGGAAGCGGGGGTACAATGAGCAGTTCTTC
TRBD1	TRBV28	TRBJ1-5	many	CASRVTGGDQPQHF	TGTGCCAGCAGGGTGACAGGGGGCGATCAGCCCCAGCATTTT
-	TRBV5-6	TRBJ2-2	-	CASSFAIANTGELFF	TGTGCCAGCAGCTTTGCCATAGCGAACACCGGGGAGCTGTTTTTT
TRBD1	TRBV2	TRBJ2-2	-	CASNSDRAGTGELFF	TGTGCCAGCAACTCGGACAGGGCGGGGACCGGGGAGCTGTTTTTT
-	TRBV28	TRBJ1-4	-	CASTLVGGNNEKLFF	TGTGCCAGCACTCTGGTGGGGGGGAATAATGAAAAACTGTTTTTT
TRBD2	TRBV6-4	TRBJ2-2	-	CASSELAGVPGELFF	TGTGCCAGCAGTGAATTAGCGGGAGTCCCCGGGGAGCTGTTTTTT
-	TRBV7-9	TRBJ2-5	-	CASSFAQETQYF	TGTGCCAGCAGCTTTGCCCAAGAGACCCAGTACTTC
-	TRBV6-5	TRBJ2-2	-	CASSTQGRSGELFF	TGTGCCAGCAGTACGCAAGGCCGTTCCGGGGAGCTGTTTTTT
-	TRBV7-3	TRBJ1-1	-	CASSLIVGTEAFF	TGTGCCAGCAGCTTAATAGTAGGCACCGAAGCTTTCTTT
-	TRBV11-3	TRBJ1-1	-	CASSFTGDTEAFF	TGTGCCAGCAGCTTCACAGGAGACACTGAAGCTTTCTTT
-	TRBV2	TRBJ2-1	-	CASLPGSSYNEQFF	TGTGCCAGCCTACCTGGTTCCTCCTACAATGAGCAGTTCTTC
-	TRBV30	TRBJ2-5	-	CAWSVPGVAETQYF	TGTGCCTGGAGTGTACCCGGGGTAGCAGAGACCCAGTACTTC
-	TRBV30	TRBJ2-3	-	CAWSVPDTQYF	TGTGCCTGGAGTGTACCAGATACGCAGTATTTT
-	TRBV7-3	TRBJ2-5	-	CASSLNGPGETQYF	TGTGCCAGCAGCTTAAACGGCCCCGGGGAGACCCAGTACTTC
-	TRBV2	TRBJ2-1	-	CASSEANKGINEQFF	TGTGCCAGCAGTGAAGCTAACAAAGGGATCAATGAGCAGTTCTTC
-	TRBV19	TRBJ2-1	-	CASSMHLSSYNEQFF	TGTGCCAGTAGTATGCACCTGAGCTCCTACAATGAGCAGTTCTTC
-	TRBV7-9	TRBJ2-7	-	CASSPGSGSFYEQYF	TGTGCCAGCAGCCCGGGTAGCGGCTCCTTTTACGAGCAGTACTTC
TRBD2	TRBV30	TRBJ2-3	-	CAWTRGIVADTQYF	TGTGCCTGGACGCGGGGGATAGTCGCAGATACGCAGTATTTT
-	TRBV20-1	TRBJ1-2	-	CSASAGKGYTF	TGCAGTGCTAGCGCAGGGAAGGGCTACACCTTC
-	TRBV9	TRBJ2-7	-	CASSAREEGEYEQYF	TGTGCCAGCAGTGCCAGGGAGGAAGGTGAGTACGAGCAGTACTTC
-	TRBV15	TRBJ1-4	-	CATSRDPNRVTNEKLFF	TGTGCCACCAGCAGAGATCCAAACAGGGTAACTAATGAAAAACTGTTTTTT
TRBD1	TRBV28	TRBJ2-7	many	CASSDRQGLGYEQYF	TGTGCCAGCAGTGACCGACAGGGCTTGGGCTACGAGCAGTACTTC
-	TRBV11-2	TRBJ2-1	-	CASSSNPGILTRNEQFF	TGTGCCAGCAGCTCCAACCCAGGGATTCTGACTCGCAATGAGCAGTTCTTC
TRBD2	TRBV9	TRBJ2-3	-	CASSGSGRAGDTQYF	TGTGCCAGCAGCGGTAGCGGGAGGGCGGGAGATACGCAGTATTTT
TRBD2	TRBV30	TRBJ2-7	few	CAWSVMAGDYEQYF	TGTGCCTGGAGTGTAATGGCGGGAGACTACGAGCAGTACTTC
-	TRBV7-9	TRBJ2-2	-	CASSQLRGADTGELFF	TGTGCCAGCAGCCAACTCCGGGGGGCTGACACCGGGGAGCTGTTTTTT
-	TRBV28	TRBJ2-3	-	CASSPLGGSGSTDTQYF	TGTGCCAGCAGTCCCTTAGGAGGAAGCGGTTCCACAGATACGCAGTATTTT
-	TRBV7-2	TRBJ1-5	once	CASSPGAGQGQPQHF	TGTGCCAGCAGCCCCGGGGCAGGGCAAGGGCAGCCCCAGCATTTT
TRBD2	TRBV6-1	TRBJ2-1	few	CASSEELAGVPFF	TGTGCCAGCAGTGAAGAGCTAGCGGGAGTGCCGTTCTTC
-	TRBV7-9	TRBJ2-5	few	CASSSRGEETQYF	TGTGCCAGCAGCTCAAGGGGCGAAGAGACCCAGTACTTC
-	TRBV19	TRBJ2-7	-	CASSIRGSQLVEQYF	TGTGCCAGTAGTATAAGGGGCAGCCAGCTCGTGGAGCAGTACTTC
TRBD1	TRBV5-6	TRBJ2-7	-	CASSYTGTGYEQYF	TGTGCCAGCAGCTACACCGGGACAGGCTACGAGCAGTACTTC